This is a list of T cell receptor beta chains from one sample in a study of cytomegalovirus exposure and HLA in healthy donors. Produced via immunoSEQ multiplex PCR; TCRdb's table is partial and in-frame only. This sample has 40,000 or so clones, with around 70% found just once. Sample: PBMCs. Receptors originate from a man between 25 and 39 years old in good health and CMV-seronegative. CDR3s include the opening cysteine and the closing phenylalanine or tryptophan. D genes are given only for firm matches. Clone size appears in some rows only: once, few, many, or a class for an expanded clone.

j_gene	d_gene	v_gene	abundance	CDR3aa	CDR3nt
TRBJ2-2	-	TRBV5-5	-	CASSLVAGHTGELFF	TGTGCCAGCAGCTTGGTGGCGGGACACACCGGGGAGCTGTTTTTT
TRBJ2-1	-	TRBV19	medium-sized	CASSISSGSLNEQFF	TGTGCCAGTAGTATCTCCTCCGGGTCCCTCAATGAGCAGTTCTTC
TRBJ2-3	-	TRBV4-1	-	CASSQVGSGDTQYF	TGCGCCAGCAGCCAAGTGGGAAGCGGAGATACGCAGTATTTT
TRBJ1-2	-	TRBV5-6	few	CASSFPGAYDYGYTF	TGTGCCAGCAGCTTCCCAGGGGCGTACGACTATGGCTACACCTTC
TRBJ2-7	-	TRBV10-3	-	CAISGPSDQKEQYF	TGTGCCATCAGTGGTCCTAGCGACCAAAAGGAGCAGTACTTC
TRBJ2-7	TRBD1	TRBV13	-	CASSLKDRGAYEQYF	TGTGCCAGCAGCTTGAAGGACAGGGGCGCCTACGAGCAGTACTTC
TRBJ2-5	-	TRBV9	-	CASSATRRGQSETQYF	TGTGCCAGCAGCGCCACCAGGAGGGGGCAGTCAGAGACCCAGTACTTC
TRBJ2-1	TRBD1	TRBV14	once	CASSQVFTQGQREQFF	TGTGCCAGCAGCCAAGTTTTTACTCAGGGACAGCGCGAGCAGTTCTTC
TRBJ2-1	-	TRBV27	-	CASSSSTSIEQFF	TGTGCCAGCAGTTCCTCTACCTCTATTGAGCAGTTCTTC
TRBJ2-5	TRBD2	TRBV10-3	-	CAISEQPYGGGDQETQYF	TGTGCCATCAGTGAGCAACCCTACGGCGGGGGGGATCAAGAGACCCAGTACTTC
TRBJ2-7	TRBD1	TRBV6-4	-	CASRTRDRAYEQYF	TGTGCCAGCAGGACCCGGGACAGGGCTTACGAGCAGTACTTC
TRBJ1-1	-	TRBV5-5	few	CASSWGIVVDTEAFF	TGTGCCAGCAGCTGGGGCATCGTGGTGGACACTGAAGCTTTCTTT
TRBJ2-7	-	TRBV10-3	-	CAISEGRGPYEQYF	TGTGCCATCAGTGAGGGGAGAGGACCCTACGAGCAGTACTTC
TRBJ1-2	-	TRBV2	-	CASSEQGFGYTF	TGTGCCAGCAGTGAACAGGGGTTCGGCTACACCTTC
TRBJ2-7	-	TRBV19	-	CASSIGQPYEQYF	TGTGCCAGTAGTATAGGACAGCCATACGAGCAGTACTTC
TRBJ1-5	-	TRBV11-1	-	CASSFSGDQPQHF	TGTGCCAGCAGCTTCTCAGGGGATCAGCCCCAGCATTTT
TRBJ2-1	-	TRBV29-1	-	CSVEGWGPGNEQFF	TGCAGCGTTGAAGGCTGGGGGCCAGGCAATGAGCAGTTCTTC
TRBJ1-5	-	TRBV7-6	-	CASSLAPTGLNQPQHF	TGTGCCAGCAGCTTAGCGCCGACAGGTCTCAATCAGCCCCAGCATTTT
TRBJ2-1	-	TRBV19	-	CASSIGSEQFF	TGTGCCAGTAGTATTGGTAGTGAGCAGTTCTTC
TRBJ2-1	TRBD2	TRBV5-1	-	CASSLGGGGSYNEQFF	TGCGCCAGCAGCTTGGGAGGCGGGGGCTCCTACAATGAGCAGTTCTTC
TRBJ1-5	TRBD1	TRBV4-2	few	CASSQDYRGSPQPQHF	TGTGCCAGCAGCCAAGATTACAGGGGGTCCCCTCAGCCCCAGCATTTT
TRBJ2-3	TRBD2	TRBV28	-	CASSDPQRERFIDTQYF	TGTGCCAGCTCCGACCCCCAGCGGGAGCGGTTTATAGATACGCAGTATTTT
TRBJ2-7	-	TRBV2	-	CASSEGLFYEQYF	TGTGCCAGCAGTGAGGGCTTATTCTACGAGCAGTACTTC
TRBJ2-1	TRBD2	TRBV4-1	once	CASSQERLVASGFPDEQFF	TGCGCCAGCAGCCAAGAGCGCCTGGTGGCTAGCGGGTTCCCCGATGAGCAGTTCTTC
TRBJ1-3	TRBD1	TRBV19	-	CASSISTPTTGPFSGNTIYF	TGTGCCAGTAGTATTTCCACACCTACGACAGGGCCTTTCTCTGGAAACACCATATATTTT
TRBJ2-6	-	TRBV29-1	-	CSATSGANVLTF	TGCAGCGCTACTTCTGGGGCCAACGTCCTGACTTTC
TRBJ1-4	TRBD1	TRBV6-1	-	CASRETGGGNEKLFF	TGTGCCAGCAGGGAGACAGGGGGTGGTAATGAAAAACTGTTTTTT
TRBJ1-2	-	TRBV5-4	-	CASSVGLQGGYGYTF	TGTGCCAGCAGCGTGGGTTTACAGGGCGGCTATGGCTACACCTTC
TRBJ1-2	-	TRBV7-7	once	CASSPIDGGENGYTF	TGTGCTAGCAGCCCTATCGACGGGGGTGAGAATGGCTACACCTTC
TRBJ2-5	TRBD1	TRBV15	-	CATSRAGRQGGQETQYF	TGTGCCACCAGCAGAGCGGGGAGACAGGGGGGGCAAGAGACCCAGTACTTC
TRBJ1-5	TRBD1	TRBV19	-	CASSGYTGTGGYSNQPQHF	TGTGCCAGTAGTGGTTATACCGGGACAGGGGGCTATAGCAATCAGCCCCAGCATTTT
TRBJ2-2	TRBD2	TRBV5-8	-	CASSLGLAGNTGELFF	TGTGCCAGCAGCTTGGGACTAGCGGGGAACACCGGGGAGCTGTTTTTT
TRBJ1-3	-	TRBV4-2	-	CASSPTLDRTGNTIYF	TGTGCCAGCAGCCCAACCTTAGACAGGACTGGAAACACCATATATTTT
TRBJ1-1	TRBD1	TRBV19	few	CASRTGTGTEAFF	TGTGCCAGTAGAACCGGGACAGGAACTGAAGCTTTCTTT
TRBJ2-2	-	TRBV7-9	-	CASSLGPLGANTGELFF	TGTGCCAGCAGCTTAGGGCCCCTAGGAGCGAACACCGGGGAGCTGTTTTTT
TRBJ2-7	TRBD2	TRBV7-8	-	CASSFGGLAGGSYEQYF	TGTGCCAGCAGCTTCGGGGGACTAGCCGGGGGCTCCTACGAGCAGTACTTC
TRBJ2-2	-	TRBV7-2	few	CASSLQYTGELFF	TGTGCCAGCAGCTTACAGTACACCGGGGAGCTGTTTTTT
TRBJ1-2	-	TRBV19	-	CASSISRSGRGVYGYTF	TGTGCCAGTAGTATATCTAGGTCGGGCAGGGGAGTCTATGGCTACACCTTC
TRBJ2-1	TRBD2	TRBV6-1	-	CASSIAGGSYNEQFF	TGTGCCAGCAGTATAGCGGGGGGCTCCTACAATGAGCAGTTCTTC
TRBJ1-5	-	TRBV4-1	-	CASSQSGTRGPQPQHF	TGCGCCAGCAGCCAGTCCGGGACAAGGGGCCCTCAGCCCCAGCATTTT
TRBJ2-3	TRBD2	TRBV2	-	CASSDTSGVTDTQYF	TGTGCCAGCAGTGATACTAGCGGAGTTACAGATACGCAGTATTTT
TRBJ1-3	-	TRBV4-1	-	CASSQVESSGNTIYF	TGCGCCAGCAGCCAAGTCGAGAGCTCTGGAAACACCATATATTTT
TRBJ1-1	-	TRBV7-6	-	CASSQHQGNTEAFF	TGTGCCAGCAGCCAACATCAGGGAAACACTGAAGCTTTCTTT
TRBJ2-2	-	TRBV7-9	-	CASSSRGRNTGELFF	TGTGCCAGCAGCAGCAGGGGTCGTAACACCGGGGAGCTGTTTTTT
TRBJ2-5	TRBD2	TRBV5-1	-	CASSDSGPETQYF	TGCGCCAGCAGCGATAGCGGGCCGGAGACCCAGTACTTC
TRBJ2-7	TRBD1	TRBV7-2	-	CASSINRGRYEQYF	TGTGCCAGCAGCATAAACAGGGGTCGCTACGAGCAGTACTTC
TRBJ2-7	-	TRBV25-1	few	CASTPTGGEIYEQYF	TGTGCCAGCACCCCTACGGGGGGCGAAATCTACGAGCAGTACTTC
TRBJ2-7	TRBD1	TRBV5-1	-	CASSLVGQAFYEQYF	TGCGCCAGCAGCTTGGTTGGACAGGCATTCTACGAGCAGTACTTC